This TCR beta chain was retrieved from a study of beta chain features in type 1 diabetes. Points from the study as a whole: Within each of all four CD4+ subsets, Type 1 diabetes patients had TCRB CDR3s that were moderately but significantly shorter.

J gave up 6 bases and V 6 bases, and 10 bases lay outside the gene matches. The CDR3 is 15 residues long. CDR1 SEHNR and CDR2 FQNEAQ come from the germline V gene (reference sequence). Sequenced material consisted of expressed TCRB transcripts (all of the isolated RNA was reverse transcribed). The repertoire was sequenced with immunoSEQ multiplex PCR; TCRdb's copy has only in-frame clones and lacks some. The sample yields approximately 600,000 clones, under 15% seen once. This clone was found a few times. Antigen specificity is unknown. This clonotype originated in a man aged 25 to 40 with type 1 diabetes. The sequenced sample was naive CD4+ T cells from blood. The chain carries TRBV7-9 and TRBJ1-5, with TRBD1 identical over 8 bases. CDR3 loop: CASSLGQASRQPQHF. The CDR3, as DNA: TGTGCCAGCAGTTTGGGACAGGCTTCTCGTCAGCCCCAGCATTTT.